This T cell receptor (beta chain) stems from a study of graft-versus-host responses after intestinal transplantation. Study-wide background: All recipients were transplanted with multivisceral, liver-intestinal, or isolated intestinal grafts. Induction using anti-thymocyte globulin, followed by tacrolimus and steroids for around 3 years, was given to all recipients.

Produced via immunoSEQ multiplex PCR; TCRdb's table is partial and in-frame only. The sample lists 96,000 or so clones; about 94% were seen once. The table lists this clone with a count of one. The target antigen is unknown. Study results and limitations: High graft-versus-host to host-versus-graft clonal ratios were seen in allografts of patients with graft-donor T cell macrochimerism.

Sequenced material: unstimulated CD4+ T cells sorted from spleen or lymph node cells, taken before intestinal transplant. The receptor's source is a human donor who received an intestinal transplant.

CDR3 in amino acids: CASSPDTSGNTIYF. Here the CDR3 DNA reads TGCGCCAGCAGCCCCGACACCTCTGGAAACACCATATATTTT. V is TRBV5-1 and J is TRBJ1-3; D ambiguous. This CDR3 has 14 residues. Germline CDR1 reads SGHRS; CDR2 reads YFSETQ. V was shortened by 4 bases and J by 0 bases, with 8 bases between the two germline ends.